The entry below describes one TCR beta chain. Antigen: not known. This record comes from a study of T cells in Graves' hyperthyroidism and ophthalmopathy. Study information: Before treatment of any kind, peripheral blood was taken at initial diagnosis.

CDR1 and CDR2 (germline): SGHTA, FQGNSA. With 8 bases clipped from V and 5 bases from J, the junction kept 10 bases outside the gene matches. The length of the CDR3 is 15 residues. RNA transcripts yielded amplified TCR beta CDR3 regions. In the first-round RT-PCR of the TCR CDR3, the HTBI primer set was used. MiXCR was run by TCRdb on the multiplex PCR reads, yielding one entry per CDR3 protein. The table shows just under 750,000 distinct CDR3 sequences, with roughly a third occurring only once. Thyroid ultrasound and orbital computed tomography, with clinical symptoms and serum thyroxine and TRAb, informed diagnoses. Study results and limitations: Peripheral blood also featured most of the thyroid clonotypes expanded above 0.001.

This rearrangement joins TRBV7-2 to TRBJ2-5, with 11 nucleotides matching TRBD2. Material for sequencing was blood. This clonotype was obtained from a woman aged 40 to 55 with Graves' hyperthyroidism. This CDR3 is CASSPASSGRETQYF. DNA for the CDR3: TGTGCCAGCTCACCAGCTTCTAGCGGGAGGGAGACCCAGTACTTC.